This paragraph reports one T cell receptor beta chain. Its antigen is currently unknown. The sample originates from a study of T cells in Graves' hyperthyroidism and ophthalmopathy. Regarding the study as a whole: Ophthalmopathy prediction by the model preceded onset by a median roughly 6.3 months.

RNA transcripts served as the template for amplifying TCR beta CDR3 regions. The HTBI primer set was used in a first-round RT-PCR of the TCR CDR3. One entry per CDR3 protein results from TCRdb running MiXCR on the multiplex PCR reads. The table lists about 34,000 distinct CDR3 sequences, around 52% of them singletons. This CDR3 has 15 amino acids. Trimming left V 3 bases short and J 7 bases short, with 17 bases between. Germline V gene sequence: CDR1 SGDLS, CDR2 YYNGEE. The V call is TRBV9, the J call TRBJ2-1; D tentatively reads TRBD1 or TRBD2 (5 bases each). What was sequenced was blood. The sequence derives from a middle-aged woman with Graves' ophthalmopathy. CDR3 bases: TGTGCCAGCAGCGCGGGACGTGGCGCGGAGAATGAGCAGTTCTTC. Amino acids: CASSAGRGAENEQFF. Using reference TRBV9 and TRBJ2-1 for the parts outside the CDR3, the full variable domain is DSGVTQTPKHLITATGQRVTLRCSPRSGDLSVYWYQQSLDQGLQFLIQYYNGEERAKGNILERFSAQQFPDLHSELNLSSLELGDSALYFCASSAGRGAENEQFFGPGTRLTVL.